These T cell receptor beta chains were read from a single sample in a study of T cell responses to AZD1222 COVID-19 vaccine. The method was immunoSEQ multiplex PCR; TCRdb's version includes in-frame clones alone and lacks a portion of them. The sample carries 150,000 or so clones, roughly nine tenths recorded once. The source material was peripheral blood, sampled on day 0 of AZD1222 vaccination. The receptors derive from an adult in good health. The CDR3 runs from the conserved cysteine through the conserved F or W. The D gene is left open where the match is weak. Size tells how often a clone was seen (once, few, many) or the class of an expanded clone, and some rows leave it out.

clone size	D gene	V gene	J gene	CDR3 protein	CDR3 DNA
.	.	TRBV2	TRBJ1-5	CASSSTRPAPGGQPQHF	TGTGCCAGCAGTTCGACAAGGCCGGCGCCAGGAGGCCAGCCCCAGCATTTT
.	TRBD1	TRBV7-9	TRBJ1-1	CASSPGQGMNTEAFF	TGTGCCAGCAGCCCGGGACAGGGGATGAACACTGAAGCTTTCTTT
.	.	TRBV3-1/TRBV3-2	TRBJ1-3	CASSQEAAGNTIYF	TGTGCCAGCAGCCAAGAGGCAGCTGGAAACACCATATATTTT
.	TRBD2	TRBV9	TRBJ2-2	CASSVAGGPPGELFF	TGTGCCAGCAGCGTGGCGGGAGGGCCCCCCGGGGAGCTGTTTTTT
.	.	TRBV5-5	TRBJ2-3	CASSLSGAGDTQYF	TGTGCCAGCAGCTTGTCGGGGGCCGGGGATACGCAGTATTTT
.	.	TRBV21-1	TRBJ2-5	CASSKLLAGDLETQYF	TGTGCCAGCAGCAAATTGCTAGCGGGAGATCTAGAGACCCAGTACTTC
.	.	TRBV11-3	TRBJ2-3	CASSLFGANTDTQYF	TGTGCCAGCAGCTTATTCGGGGCAAACACAGATACGCAGTATTTT
.	.	TRBV5-4	TRBJ1-2	CASSLGVATGYTF	TGTGCCAGCAGCTTGGGGGTTGCTACAGGCTACACCTTC
.	.	TRBV6-1	TRBJ1-5	CASSDGPPIAQHF	TGTGCCAGCAGTGACGGGCCCCCTATCGCCCAGCATTTT
.	TRBD2	TRBV2	TRBJ2-1	CASKQSGGGNEQFF	TGTGCCAGCAAACAGAGCGGGGGAGGGAATGAGCAGTTCTTC
.	TRBD1	TRBV5-6	TRBJ2-3	CASTRNRGASTDTQYF	TGTGCCAGCACACGGAACAGGGGAGCTAGCACAGATACGCAGTATTTT
.	.	TRBV27	TRBJ1-1	CASSPRDRNTEAFF	TGTGCCAGCAGTCCCAGGGATCGGAACACTGAAGCTTTCTTT
.	TRBD2	TRBV7-3	TRBJ2-7	CASSRAGLAGIYEQYF	TGTGCCAGCAGCCGAGCGGGACTAGCGGGCATCTACGAGCAGTACTTC
.	.	TRBV11-3	TRBJ1-6	CASSFGETPLHF	TGTGCCAGCAGCTTCGGAGAAACACCCCTCCACTTT
.	TRBD1	TRBV7-9	TRBJ1-2	CASSLFSGQGNYGYTF	TGTGCCAGCAGCCTTTTCTCGGGACAGGGGAACTATGGCTACACCTTC
.	.	TRBV28	TRBJ1-1	CASGRNTEAFF	TGTGCCAGCGGACGGAACACTGAAGCTTTCTTT
.	TRBD1	TRBV19	TRBJ2-3	CASSEGTGGVTQYF	TGTGCCAGTAGTGAAGGGACAGGGGGAGTCACGCAGTATTTT
.	.	TRBV27	TRBJ2-1	CASSRKGGGLANEQFF	TGTGCCAGCAGCCGGAAGGGGGGGGGCCTGGCCAATGAGCAGTTCTTC
.	TRBD1	TRBV6-5	TRBJ1-2	CASAQPQGTGGGYTF	TGTGCCAGCGCCCAACCTCAGGGGACAGGGGGCGGCTACACCTTC
.	.	TRBV19	TRBJ1-1	CASSIRGTEAFF	TGTGCCAGTAGTATCCGGGGCACTGAAGCTTTCTTT
few	.	TRBV7-2	TRBJ1-1	CASSLKGSGTEAFF	TGTGCCAGCAGCCTCAAGGGTTCGGGCACTGAAGCTTTCTTT
.	TRBD1	TRBV2	TRBJ1-4	CASIPGRGYEKLFF	TGTGCCAGCATCCCGGGCAGGGGGTATGAAAAACTGTTTTTT
.	TRBD2	TRBV19	TRBJ2-1	CASTSLLAGGYNEQFF	TGTGCCAGTACGTCCCTCCTAGCGGGGGGATACAATGAGCAGTTCTTC
few	TRBD2	TRBV6-5	TRBJ2-5	CASTRPGLAGETQYF	TGTGCCAGCACTAGACCGGGACTAGCGGGCGAGACCCAGTACTTC
.	.	TRBV7-2	TRBJ1-2	CASSLDPTTFYGYTF	TGTGCCAGCAGCTTAGACCCCACAACATTCTATGGCTACACCTTC
.	.	TRBV7-9	TRBJ2-2	CASDFRRELFF	TGTGCCAGCGATTTCCGTAGGGAGCTGTTTTTT
.	.	TRBV28	TRBJ1-1	CASTVLGGVGKAFF	TGTGCCAGCACAGTTTTAGGCGGCGTGGGAAAAGCTTTCTTT
few	.	TRBV11-2	TRBJ1-6	CASSGTLVSPLHF	TGTGCCAGCAGCGGGACACTAGTTTCACCCCTCCACTTT
.	TRBD1	TRBV3-1/TRBV3-2	TRBJ2-7	CASSQVDRGHEQYF	TGTGCCAGCAGCCAAGTCGACAGGGGGCATGAGCAGTACTTC
.	.	TRBV27	TRBJ1-6	CASSLSRRGLEPLHF	TGTGCCAGCAGTTTATCCCGCCGGGGGCTTGAACCCCTCCACTTT
few	TRBD1	TRBV19	TRBJ1-1	CASRGQGWTEAFF	TGTGCCAGTAGGGGACAGGGGTGGACTGAAGCTTTCTTT
.	.	TRBV2	TRBJ1-1	CASAYRGGRDNTEAFF	TGTGCCAGCGCATATCGGGGCGGACGAGATAACACTGAAGCTTTCTTT
.	TRBD2	TRBV5-1	TRBJ2-7	CASSLVSVGLAVEQYF	TGCGCCAGCAGCTTGGTATCCGTGGGACTAGCGGTCGAGCAGTACTTC
.	.	TRBV11-3	TRBJ1-1	CASSFGGENTEAFF	TGTGCCAGCAGCTTCGGTGGGGAGAACACTGAAGCTTTCTTT
.	.	TRBV18	TRBJ1-1	CASQTLGSPSEAFF	TGTGCCAGCCAGACCCTTGGTAGCCCTTCTGAAGCTTTCTTT
.	.	TRBV15	TRBJ2-5	CATSRLAGETQYF	TGTGCCACCAGCAGACTAGCTGGAGAGACCCAGTACTTC
.	.	TRBV10-3	TRBJ1-4	CAISESGGATNEKLFF	TGTGCCATCAGTGAGTCGGGGGGCGCGACTAATGAAAAACTGTTTTTT
.	.	TRBV7-2	TRBJ1-1	CASSLGQTNTEAFF	TGTGCCAGCAGTTTGGGACAAACGAACACTGAAGCTTTCTTT
once	.	TRBV29-1	TRBJ1-1	CSGTQGKNTEAFF	TGCAGCGGAACTCAGGGGAAGAACACTGAAGCTTTCTTT
.	TRBD2	TRBV9	TRBJ2-3	CASSLSGRSTDTQYF	TGTGCCAGCAGCTTGAGCGGGAGGAGCACAGATACGCAGTATTTT
.	.	TRBV12-3/TRBV12-4	TRBJ1-6	CASRNEGVSPLHF	TGTGCCAGCCGGAACGAGGGGGTTTCACCCCTCCACTTT
.	.	TRBV18	TRBJ2-6	CASCLPGEFSGANVLTF	TGTGCCAGCTGCCTGCCGGGGGAATTCTCTGGGGCCAACGTCCTGACTTTC
.	.	TRBV3-1/TRBV3-2	TRBJ2-1	CASSLWTECSYNEQFF	TGTGCCAGCAGCCTCTGGACAGAATGTTCCTACAATGAGCAGTTCTTC
.	TRBD1	TRBV19	TRBJ1-2	CASSLSARTGVGYTF	TGTGCCAGCTCACTCTCCGCCCGGACAGGGGTTGGCTACACCTTC
.	.	TRBV5-1	TRBJ1-5	CASSWGGLDQPQHF	TGCGCCAGCAGCTGGGGAGGTCTCGATCAGCCCCAGCATTTT
few	.	TRBV30	TRBJ1-6	CAGNRGDQNSPLHF	TGTGCCGGGAACCGCGGAGATCAGAATTCACCCCTCCACTTT